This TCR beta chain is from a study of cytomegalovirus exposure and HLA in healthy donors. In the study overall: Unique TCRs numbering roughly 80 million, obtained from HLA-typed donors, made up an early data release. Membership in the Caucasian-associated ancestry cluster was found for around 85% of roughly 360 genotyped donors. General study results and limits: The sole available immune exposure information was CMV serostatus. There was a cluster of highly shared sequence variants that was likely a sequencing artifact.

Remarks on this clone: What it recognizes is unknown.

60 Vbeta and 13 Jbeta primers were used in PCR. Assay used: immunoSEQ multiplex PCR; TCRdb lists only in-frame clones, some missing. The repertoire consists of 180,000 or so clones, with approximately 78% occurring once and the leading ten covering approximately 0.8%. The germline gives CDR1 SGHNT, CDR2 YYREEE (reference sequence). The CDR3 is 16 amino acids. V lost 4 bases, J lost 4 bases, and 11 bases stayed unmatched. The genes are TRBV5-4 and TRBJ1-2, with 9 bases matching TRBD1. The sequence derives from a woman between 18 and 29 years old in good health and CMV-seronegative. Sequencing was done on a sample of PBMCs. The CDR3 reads CASSLPGQGLVYGYTF. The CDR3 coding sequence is TGTGCCAGCAGCCTTCCTGGACAGGGGTTGGTCTATGGCTACACCTTC.